The entry below gives a single TCR beta chain sequence along with its context. Its antigen remains unknown. The repertoire was sequenced with immunoSEQ multiplex PCR; TCRdb's copy has only in-frame clones and lacks some. The top ten hold 0.1% to 0.15% of the sample, which has some 2,400,000 clones, approximately 96% seen once. This CDR3 region has 11 residues. Trimming removed 7 bases from V and 15 bases from J, with 16 bases in between. CDR1 is MNHEY, CDR2 SMNVEV, per germline (reference sequence). This sample stems from a study of shared clonotypes between healthy human individuals. Study-level points and caveats: Non-shared clonotypes had lower generation probabilities than those shared by all four donors. Few donors limited the genetic and exposure-history diversity represented.

The TCR was taken from a man younger than 30 in good health. Sequencing was done on a sample of naive CD4+ T cells sorted from blood. The subset here: CD45RA+ positively selected. This sequence joins TRBV27 and TRBJ2-1, with D tentatively TRBD2 (5 bases). The CDR3 bases are TGTGCCAGCACCTTCGGGATGCGTCGGTTCTTC. Translated: CASTFGMRRFF.